Following are 3 T cell receptor beta chains from one sample sequenced in a study of blood T cells in healthy people across ages. A second PCR, run for 7 to 11 cycles, used a sample-barcoded 5' primer plus a J-beta primer mix. TCRdb passed the 5' RACE reads through MiXCR, listing each CDR3 protein once. The repertoire includes about 1.6 million distinct CDR3 sequences, around 35% of them detected once, and roughly 10% sits in the top ten. Sequencing used blood. The receptors originated from a woman in her thirties in good health.

This chain joins TRBV20-1 and TRBJ2-7, with D tentatively TRBD2 (5 bases). The CDR3 is made up of 15 amino acids. Trimming cost V 0 bases and J 2 bases, with 14 bases left between them. Germline V gives CDR1 DFQATT, CDR2 SNEGSKA (reference sequence). The CDR3 protein is CSARDLGLVPYEQYF. The DNA of the CDR3 is TGCAGTGCTAGAGATCTAGGACTCGTTCCCTACGAGCAGTACTTC.

The chain uses TRBV2 and TRBJ1-2; D uncertain. Per the germline V gene, CDR1 is SNHLY and CDR2 is FYNNEI. The CDR3 consists of 12 residues. V gave up 4 bases and J gave up 8 bases, with 11 bases separating them. The CDR3 DNA follows: TGTGCCAGCAGTGGAGAGGGTCCCGGCTACACCTTC. It specifies CASSGEGPGYTF.

This clonotype was counted a few times. This chain uses TRBV20-1 with TRBJ2-3, with TRBD2 matching over 9 bases. The CDR3 is 15 residues long. The V gene's germline CDR1 is DFQATT and CDR2 SNEGSKA (reference sequence). Unmatched junction bases numbered 8, after V lost 3 bases and J lost 4 bases. This chain's CDR3 is CSASSLAGVADTQYF. CDR3 DNA: TGCAGTGCTAGCAGCTTAGCGGGAGTCGCAGATACGCAGTATTTT.